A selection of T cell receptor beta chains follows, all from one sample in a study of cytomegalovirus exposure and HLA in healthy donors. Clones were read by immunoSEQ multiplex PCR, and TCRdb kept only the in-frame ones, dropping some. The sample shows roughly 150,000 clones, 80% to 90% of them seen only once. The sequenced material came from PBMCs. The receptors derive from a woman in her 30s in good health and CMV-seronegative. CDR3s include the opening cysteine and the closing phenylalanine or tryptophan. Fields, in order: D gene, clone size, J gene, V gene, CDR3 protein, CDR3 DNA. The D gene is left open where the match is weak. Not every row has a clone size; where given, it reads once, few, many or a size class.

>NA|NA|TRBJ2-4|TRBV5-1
CASSLSSYKNIQYF
TGCGCCAGCAGCTTGAGCTCCTACAAAAACATTCAGTACTTC
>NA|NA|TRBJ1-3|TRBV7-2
CASSQYSAGNTIYF
TGTGCCAGCAGCCAATATTCTGCGGGAAACACCATATATTTT
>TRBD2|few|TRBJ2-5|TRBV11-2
CASSRLGTREGETQYF
TGTGCCAGCAGCCGCCTCGGGACTCGGGAGGGGGAGACCCAGTACTTC
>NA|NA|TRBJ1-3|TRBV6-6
CASQSTSGNTIYF
TGTGCCAGCCAATCCACTTCTGGAAACACCATATATTTT
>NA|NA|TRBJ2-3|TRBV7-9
CASSSTDTQYF
TGTGCCAGCAGCTCGACAGATACGCAGTATTTT
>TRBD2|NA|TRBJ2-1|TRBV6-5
CASRLGLAGEQFF
TGTGCCAGCAGGCTGGGACTAGCGGGTGAGCAGTTCTTC
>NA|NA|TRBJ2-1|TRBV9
CASSAEGTVEFF
TGTGCCAGCAGCGCCGAGGGTACGGTTGAGTTCTTC
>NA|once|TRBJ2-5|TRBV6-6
CASSLRQVGETQYF
TGTGCCAGCAGTCTACGACAGGTCGGCGAGACCCAGTACTTC
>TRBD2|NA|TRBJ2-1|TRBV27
CASSPTGLAGAINEQFF
TGTGCCAGCAGTCCCACAGGACTAGCGGGGGCGATCAATGAGCAGTTCTTC
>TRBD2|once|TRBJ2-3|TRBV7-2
CASSLDPSGSTDTQYF
TGTGCCAGCAGCTTAGATCCTAGCGGTAGCACAGATACGCAGTATTTT
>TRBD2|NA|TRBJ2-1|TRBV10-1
CASKLRGDGNEQFF
TGCGCCAGCAAACTGCGGGGGGATGGGAATGAGCAGTTCTTC
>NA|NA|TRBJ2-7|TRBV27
CASSLSPDGEQYF
TGTGCCAGCAGTTTAAGTCCCGACGGGGAGCAGTACTTC
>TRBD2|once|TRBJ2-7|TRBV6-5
CASRTSGSWYEQYF
TGTGCCAGCAGAACTAGCGGGAGCTGGTACGAGCAGTACTTC
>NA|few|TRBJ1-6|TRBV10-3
CAPGPRGADSPLHF
TGTGCCCCAGGGCCTCGGGGCGCGGATTCACCCCTCCACTTT
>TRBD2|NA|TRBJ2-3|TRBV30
CAWSALRTSGRRTDTQYF
TGTGCCTGGAGTGCCCTACGGACTAGCGGGAGGAGGACAGATACGCAGTATTTT
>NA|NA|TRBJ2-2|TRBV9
CASSVDPQGPNTGELFF
TGTGCCAGCAGCGTAGACCCTCAGGGGCCTAACACCGGGGAGCTGTTTTTT
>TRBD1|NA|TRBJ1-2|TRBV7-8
CASSQQGGANYGYTF
TGTGCCAGCAGCCAACAGGGGGGAGCTAACTATGGCTACACCTTC
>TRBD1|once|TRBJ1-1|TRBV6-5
CASVQGAEAFF
TGTGCCAGCGTACAGGGGGCGGAAGCTTTCTTT
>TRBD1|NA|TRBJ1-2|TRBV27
CASSSGQGRYGYTF
TGTGCCAGCAGTTCTGGACAGGGGCGCTATGGCTACACCTTC
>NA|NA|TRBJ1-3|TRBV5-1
CASSTGLRGQGPGGNTIYF
TGCGCCAGCAGCACCGGGCTCCGGGGCCAGGGGCCGGGTGGAAACACCATATATTTT
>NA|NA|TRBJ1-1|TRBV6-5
CASSYMGVAEAFF
TGTGCCAGCAGTTACATGGGTGTCGCTGAAGCTTTCTTT
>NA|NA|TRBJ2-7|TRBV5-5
CASSLAGSTYEQYF
TGTGCCAGCAGCTTGGCCGGCAGCACCTACGAGCAGTACTTC
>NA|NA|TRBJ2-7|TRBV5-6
CASRESGTSAYEQYF
TGTGCCAGCAGAGAATCCGGGACCTCAGCCTACGAGCAGTACTTC
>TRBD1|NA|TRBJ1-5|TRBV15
CATSQGQNNQPQHF
TGTGCCACCAGCCAGGGACAGAACAATCAGCCCCAGCATTTT
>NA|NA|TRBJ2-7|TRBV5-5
CASSHGRTGPAYEQYF
TGTGCCAGCAGCCACGGGAGGACAGGACCGGCCTACGAGCAGTACTTC
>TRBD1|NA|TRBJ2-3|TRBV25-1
CASSDNRGRTDTQYF
TGTGCCAGCAGTGACAACAGGGGGCGCACAGATACGCAGTATTTT
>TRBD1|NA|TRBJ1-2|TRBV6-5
CASSRGGLGYGYTF
TGTGCCAGCAGCAGAGGGGGCTTGGGGTATGGCTACACCTTC
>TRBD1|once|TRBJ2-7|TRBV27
CASSTPTGRYEQYF
TGTGCCAGCAGTACACCGACAGGGCGGTACGAGCAGTACTTC
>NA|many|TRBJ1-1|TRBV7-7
CASSLPRTTEAFF
TGTGCTAGCAGCTTGCCGAGAACAACTGAAGCTTTCTTT
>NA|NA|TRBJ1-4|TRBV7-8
CASSFDKGFNEKLFF
TGTGCCAGCAGCTTCGACAAAGGATTTAATGAAAAACTGTTTTTT
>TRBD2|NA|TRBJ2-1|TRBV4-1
CASADGLAPYNEQFF
TGCGCCAGCGCTGATGGACTAGCCCCCTACAATGAGCAGTTCTTC
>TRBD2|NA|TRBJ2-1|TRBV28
CASSRLAGDTGGQFF
TGTGCCAGCAGTCGGCTAGCGGGGGACACCGGGGGGCAGTTCTTC
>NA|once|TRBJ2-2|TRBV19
CASLGDRVGELFF
TGTGCCAGCCTGGGGGATCGGGTCGGGGAGCTGTTTTTT
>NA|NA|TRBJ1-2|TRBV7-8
CASSGGHPRIYGYTF
TGTGCCAGCAGCGGGGGACATCCGAGGATTTATGGCTACACCTTC
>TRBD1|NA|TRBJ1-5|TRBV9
CASSAGGRGQPQHF
TGTGCCAGCAGCGCAGGGGGCAGGGGACAGCCCCAGCATTTT
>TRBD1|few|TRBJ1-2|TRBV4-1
CASSRTRDRDNYGYTF
TGCGCCAGCAGCCGCACCCGGGACAGGGATAACTATGGCTACACCTTC
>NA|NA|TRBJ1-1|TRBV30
CAWRMDSRDEAFF
TGTGCCTGGAGGATGGACAGCCGGGATGAAGCTTTCTTT
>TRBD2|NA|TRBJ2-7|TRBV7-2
CASSPPRRGSSYEQYF
TGTGCCAGCAGCCCCCCCCGGCGGGGGAGCTCCTACGAGCAGTACTTC
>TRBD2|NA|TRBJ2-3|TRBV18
CASSPSTGGLAGSTDTQYF
TGTGCCAGCTCACCGAGTACAGGGGGACTAGCGGGGAGCACAGATACGCAGTATTTT
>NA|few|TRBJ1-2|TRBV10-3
CAIGSGNYGYTF
TGTGCCATCGGTTCGGGGAACTATGGCTACACCTTC
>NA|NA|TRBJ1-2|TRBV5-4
CASSLDRHRGYTF
TGTGCCAGCAGCTTGGACAGGCATCGCGGCTACACCTTC
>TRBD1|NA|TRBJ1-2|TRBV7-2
CASSLGGQAGHGYTF
TGTGCCAGCAGCTTAGGGGGACAGGCCGGCCATGGCTACACCTTC